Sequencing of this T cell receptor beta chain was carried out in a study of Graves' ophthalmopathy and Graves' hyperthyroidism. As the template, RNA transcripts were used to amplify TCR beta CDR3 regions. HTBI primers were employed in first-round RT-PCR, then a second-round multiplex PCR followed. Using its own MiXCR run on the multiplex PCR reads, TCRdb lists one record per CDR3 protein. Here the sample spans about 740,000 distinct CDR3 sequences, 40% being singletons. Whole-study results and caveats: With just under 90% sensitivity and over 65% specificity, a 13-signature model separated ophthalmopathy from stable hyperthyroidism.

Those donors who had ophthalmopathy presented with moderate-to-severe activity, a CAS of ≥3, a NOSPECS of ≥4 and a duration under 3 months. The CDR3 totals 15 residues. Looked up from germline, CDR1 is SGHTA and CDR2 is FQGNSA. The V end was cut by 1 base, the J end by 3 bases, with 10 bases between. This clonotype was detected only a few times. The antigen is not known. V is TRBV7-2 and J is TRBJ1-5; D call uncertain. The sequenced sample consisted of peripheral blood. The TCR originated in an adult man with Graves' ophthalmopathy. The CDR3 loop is CASSLGAPANQPQHF. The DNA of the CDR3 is TGTGCCAGCAGCTTAGGGGCTCCGGCCAATCAGCCCCAGCATTTT.